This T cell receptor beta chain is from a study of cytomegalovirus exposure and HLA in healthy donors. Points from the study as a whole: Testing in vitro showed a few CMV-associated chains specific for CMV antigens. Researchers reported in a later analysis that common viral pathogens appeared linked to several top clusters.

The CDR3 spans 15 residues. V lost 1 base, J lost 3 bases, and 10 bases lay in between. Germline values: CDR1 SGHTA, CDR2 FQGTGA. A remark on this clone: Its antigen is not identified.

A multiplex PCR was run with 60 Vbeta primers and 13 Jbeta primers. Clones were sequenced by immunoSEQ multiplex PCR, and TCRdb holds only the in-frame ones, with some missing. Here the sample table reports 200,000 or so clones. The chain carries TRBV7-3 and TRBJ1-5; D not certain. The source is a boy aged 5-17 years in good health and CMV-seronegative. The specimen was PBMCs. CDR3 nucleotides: TGTGCCAGCAGCTTAAAAATGCCAGACAATCAGCCCCAGCATTTT. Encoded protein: CASSLKMPDNQPQHF.